The rows below give T cell receptor beta chains drawn from one sample of a study of monozygotic twins with cystic fibrosis. Only in-frame clones appear in the TCRdb table, and some are missing; sequencing was by immunoSEQ multiplex PCR. The table lists roughly 15,000 clones, around 93% of them singletons, with about 9% in the top ten. Source material: blood. These receptors came from a girl aged 2-10 years with cystic fibrosis. CDR3s include the opening cysteine and the closing phenylalanine or tryptophan. The order of the fields is J gene, clone size, D gene, CDR3 length, V gene, CDR3 DNA, CDR3 protein. A D gene is named only where the DNA matches it firmly. The size entry is marked missing in some rows and otherwise reads once, few, many or a size class.

J: TRBJ2-7; size: once; D: .; length: 16; V: TRBV2; DNA: TGTGCCAGCAGTTACGACTCTTCAATATTAACCTACGAGCAGTACTTC; CDR3: CASSYDSSILTYEQYF
J: TRBJ2-7; size: .; D: TRBD1; length: 15; V: TRBV19; DNA: TGTGCCTGTGGGCGACCAGGGGGCGACTCCTACGAGCAGTACTTC; CDR3: CACGRPGGDSYEQYF
J: TRBJ2-1; size: .; D: TRBD1; length: 16; V: TRBV7-2; DNA: TGTGCCAGCAAATCTCACTTGGCAGGGGGACGGAATGAGCAGTTCTTC; CDR3: CASKSHLAGGRNEQFF
J: TRBJ2-7; size: .; D: TRBD1; length: 14; V: TRBV4-1; DNA: TGCGCCAGCAGCCAAGTAGACAGGGGCTTCGAGCAGTACTTC; CDR3: CASSQVDRGFEQYF
J: TRBJ2-7; size: .; D: .; length: 12; V: TRBV7-9; DNA: TGTGCCAGCAGCTTCGTAGAACACGAGCAGTACTTC; CDR3: CASSFVEHEQYF
J: TRBJ2-5; size: .; D: .; length: 12; V: TRBV14; DNA: TGTGCCAGCAGCCAAGATTTTGGGACCCAGTACTTC; CDR3: CASSQDFGTQYF
J: TRBJ1-5; size: .; D: .; length: 15; V: TRBV7-2; DNA: TGTGCCAGCAGCACATTCCAGGGTGGCAATCAGCCCCAGCATTTT; CDR3: CASSTFQGGNQPQHF
J: TRBJ1-1; size: .; D: .; length: 13; V: TRBV2; DNA: TGTGCCAGCAACGGGCAGGGGCATCCTGAAGCTTTCTTT; CDR3: CASNGQGHPEAFF
J: TRBJ2-5; size: .; D: .; length: 13; V: TRBV29-1; DNA: TGCAGCGTTGAGACTTACGCCCAAGGGACCCAGTACTTC; CDR3: CSVETYAQGTQYF
J: TRBJ1-1; size: once; D: .; length: 14; V: TRBV18; DNA: TGTGCCAGCTCACCAAGCCGGATGAACACTGAAGCTTTCTTT; CDR3: CASSPSRMNTEAFF
J: TRBJ2-6; size: .; D: .; length: 19; V: TRBV7-2; DNA: TGTGCCAGCAGCTTAACCTCGGGGACCAGGACCTCTGGGGCCAACGTCCTGACTTTC; CDR3: CASSLTSGTRTSGANVLTF
J: TRBJ1-5; size: once; D: TRBD1; length: 19; V: TRBV7-9; DNA: TGTGCCAGCAGCTTAGCTCTGCAGGGGGGTGGGAATAGCAATCAGCCCCAGCATTTT; CDR3: CASSLALQGGGNSNQPQHF
J: TRBJ1-3; size: .; D: TRBD1; length: 16; V: TRBV2; DNA: TGTGCCAGTCTTGTCAGGGGGGCAGGAGAAGGAAACACCATATATTTT; CDR3: CASLVRGAGEGNTIYF